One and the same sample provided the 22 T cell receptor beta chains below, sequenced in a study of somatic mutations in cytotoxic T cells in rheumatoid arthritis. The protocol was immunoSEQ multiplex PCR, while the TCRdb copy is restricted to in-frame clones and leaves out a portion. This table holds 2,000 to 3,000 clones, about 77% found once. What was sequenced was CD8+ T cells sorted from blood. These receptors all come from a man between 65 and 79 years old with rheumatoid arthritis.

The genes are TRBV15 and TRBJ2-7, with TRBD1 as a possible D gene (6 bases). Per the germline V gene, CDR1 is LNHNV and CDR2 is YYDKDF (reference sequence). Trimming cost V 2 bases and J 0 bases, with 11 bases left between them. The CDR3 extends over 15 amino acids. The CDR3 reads CATSRTQGISYEQYF. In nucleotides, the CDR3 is TGTGCCACCAGCAGAACGCAGGGGATCTCCTACGAGCAGTACTTC.

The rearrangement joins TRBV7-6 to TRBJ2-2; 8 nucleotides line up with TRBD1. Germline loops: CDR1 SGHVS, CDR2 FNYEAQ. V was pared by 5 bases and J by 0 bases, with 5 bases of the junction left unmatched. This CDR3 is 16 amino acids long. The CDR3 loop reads CASSTRQGSNTGELFF. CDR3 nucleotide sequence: TGTGCCAGCAGCACACGACAGGGGTCGAACACCGGGGAGCTGTTTTTT.

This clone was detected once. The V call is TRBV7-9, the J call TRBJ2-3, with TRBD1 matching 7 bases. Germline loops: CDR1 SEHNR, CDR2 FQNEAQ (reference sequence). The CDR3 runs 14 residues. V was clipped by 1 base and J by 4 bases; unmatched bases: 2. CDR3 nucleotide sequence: TGTGCCAGCAGCTTAGGACAGGGCGCAGATACGCAGTATTTT. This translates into CASSLGQGADTQYF.

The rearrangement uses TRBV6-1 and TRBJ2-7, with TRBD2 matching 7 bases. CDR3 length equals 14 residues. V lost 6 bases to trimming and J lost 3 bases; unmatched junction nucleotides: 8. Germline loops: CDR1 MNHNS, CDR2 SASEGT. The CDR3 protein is CASSPRDYFYEQYF. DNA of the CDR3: TGTGCCAGCAGCCCTCGGGACTATTTCTACGAGCAGTACTTC.

CDR3 protein: CASSMIQFMNTEAFF. DNA for the CDR3: TGTGCCAGTAGTATGATCCAGTTCATGAACACTGAAGCTTTCTTT. The chain joins TRBV19 to TRBJ1-1; D not resolved. The germline V gene encodes CDR1 LNHDA and CDR2 SQIVND (reference sequence). Trimming stripped 3 bases from V and 0 bases from J, with 11 bases between. The CDR3 is made up of 15 amino acids.

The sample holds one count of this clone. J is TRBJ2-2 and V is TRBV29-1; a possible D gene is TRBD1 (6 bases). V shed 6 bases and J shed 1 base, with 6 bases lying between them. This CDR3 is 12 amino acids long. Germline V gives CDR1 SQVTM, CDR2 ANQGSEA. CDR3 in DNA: TGCAGCGTGGACAGGAACACCGGGGAGCTGTTTTTT. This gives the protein CSVDRNTGELFF.

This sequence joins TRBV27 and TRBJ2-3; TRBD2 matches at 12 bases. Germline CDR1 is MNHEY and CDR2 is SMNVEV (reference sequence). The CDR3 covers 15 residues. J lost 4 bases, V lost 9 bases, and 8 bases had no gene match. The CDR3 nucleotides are TGTGCCAGTACGACTAGCGGGGGCCCAGCAGATACGCAGTATTTT. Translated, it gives CASTTSGGPADTQYF.

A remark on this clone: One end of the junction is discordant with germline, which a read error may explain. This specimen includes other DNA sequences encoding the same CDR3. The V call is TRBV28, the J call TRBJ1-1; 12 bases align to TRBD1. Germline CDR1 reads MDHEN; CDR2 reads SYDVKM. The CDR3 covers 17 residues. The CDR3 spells CASSLWGDRGLNTEAFF. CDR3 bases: TGTGCCAGCAGTTTATGGGGGGACAGGGGGCTCAACACTGAGGCTTTCTTT.

CDR3 in DNA: TGTGCCTGGACCGCGGAGCGGCAAGAGACCCAGTACTTC. Its translation is CAWTAERQETQYF. The V call is TRBV30, the J call TRBJ2-5; possible D gene TRBD2, 5 bases. The V end lost 4 bases, the J end lost 2 bases, and 11 bases lay between the germline ends. The CDR3 is 13 residues long. The germline V gene encodes CDR1 GTSNPN and CDR2 SVGIG (reference sequence).

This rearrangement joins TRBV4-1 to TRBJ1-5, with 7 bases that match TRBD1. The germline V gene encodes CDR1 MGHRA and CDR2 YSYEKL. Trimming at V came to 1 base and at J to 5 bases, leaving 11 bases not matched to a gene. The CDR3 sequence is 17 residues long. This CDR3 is CASSQAPSGQLDQPQHF. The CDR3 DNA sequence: TGCGCCAGCAGCCAAGCCCCCTCGGGACAGTTAGATCAGCCCCAGCATTTT.

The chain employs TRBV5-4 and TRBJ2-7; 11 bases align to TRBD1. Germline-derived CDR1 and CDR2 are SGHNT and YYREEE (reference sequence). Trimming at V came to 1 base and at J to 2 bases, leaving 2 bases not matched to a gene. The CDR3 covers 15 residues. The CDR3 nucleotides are TGTGCCAGCAGCTTGTGGACAGGGGGCACCTACGAGCAGTACTTC. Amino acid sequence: CASSLWTGGTYEQYF.

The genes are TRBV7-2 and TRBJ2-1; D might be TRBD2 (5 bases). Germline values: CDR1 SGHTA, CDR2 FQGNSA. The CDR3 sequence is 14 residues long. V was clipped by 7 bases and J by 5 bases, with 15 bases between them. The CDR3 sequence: CASNSGWADNEQFF. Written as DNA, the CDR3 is TGTGCCAGCAACTCGGGGTGGGCAGACAATGAGCAGTTCTTC.

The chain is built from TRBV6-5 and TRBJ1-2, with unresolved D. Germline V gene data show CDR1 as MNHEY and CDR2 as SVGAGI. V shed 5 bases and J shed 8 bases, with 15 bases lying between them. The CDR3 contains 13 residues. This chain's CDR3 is CASSEARGWGYTF. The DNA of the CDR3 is TGTGCCAGCAGTGAAGCACGGGGTTGGGGCTACACCTTC.

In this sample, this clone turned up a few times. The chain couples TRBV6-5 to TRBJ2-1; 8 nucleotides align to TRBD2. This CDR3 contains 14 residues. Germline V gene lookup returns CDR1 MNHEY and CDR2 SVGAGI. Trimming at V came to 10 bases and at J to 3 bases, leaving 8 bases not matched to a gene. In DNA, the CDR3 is TGTGCCACCTCCGGGGGGGGTTACTACAATGAGCAGTTCTTC. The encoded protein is CATSGGGYYNEQFF.

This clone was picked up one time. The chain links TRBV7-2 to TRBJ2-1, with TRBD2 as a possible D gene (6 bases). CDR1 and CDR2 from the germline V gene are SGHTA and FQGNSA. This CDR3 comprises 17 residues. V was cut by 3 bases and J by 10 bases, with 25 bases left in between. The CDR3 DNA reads TGTGCCAGCAGCTTTACAGGAACTGGAGGGCCGTTAGGAGAGCAGTTCTTC. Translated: CASSFTGTGGPLGEQFF.

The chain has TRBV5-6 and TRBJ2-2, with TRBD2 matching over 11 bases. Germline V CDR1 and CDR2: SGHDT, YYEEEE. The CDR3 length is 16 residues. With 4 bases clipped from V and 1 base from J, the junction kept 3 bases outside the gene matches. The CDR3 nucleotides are TGTGCCAGCAGCCCCGGACTAGCGGGGAACACCGGGGAGCTGTTTTTT. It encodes CASSPGLAGNTGELFF.

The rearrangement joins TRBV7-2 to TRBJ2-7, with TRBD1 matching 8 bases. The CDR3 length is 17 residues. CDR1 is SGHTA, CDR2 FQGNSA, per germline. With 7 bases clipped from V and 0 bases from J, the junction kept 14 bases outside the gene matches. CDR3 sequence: CASNSYMPGGDSYEQYF. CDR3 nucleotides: TGTGCCAGCAATTCTTACATGCCAGGGGGCGACTCCTACGAGCAGTACTTC.

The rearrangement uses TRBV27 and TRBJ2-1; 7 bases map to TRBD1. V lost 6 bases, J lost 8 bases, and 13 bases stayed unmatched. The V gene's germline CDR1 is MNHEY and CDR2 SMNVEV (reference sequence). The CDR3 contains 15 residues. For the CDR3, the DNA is TGTGCCAGCAGGGGTATACTAGGGGGCAGGGATGAGCAGTTCTTC. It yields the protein CASRGILGGRDEQFF.

CDR3 DNA: TGCGCCAGCCGTCAGGCAGGGGGTTCCTACGAGCAGTACTTC. Its protein product is CASRQAGGSYEQYF. The rearrangement joins TRBV10-1 to TRBJ2-7, with 7 nucleotides matching TRBD1. Trimming took 8 bases from V and 1 from J; bases not matched to a gene: 8. Per the germline V gene, CDR1 is WNHNN and CDR2 is SYGVQD (reference sequence). CDR3 length equals 14 residues.

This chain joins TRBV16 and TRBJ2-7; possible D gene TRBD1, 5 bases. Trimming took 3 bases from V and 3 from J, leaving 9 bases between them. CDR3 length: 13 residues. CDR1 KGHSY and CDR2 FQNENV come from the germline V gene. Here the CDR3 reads CASSHQGYYEQYF. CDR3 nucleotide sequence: TGTGCCAGCAGCCACCAGGGATACTACGAGCAGTACTTC. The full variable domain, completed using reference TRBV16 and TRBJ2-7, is GEEVAQTPKHLVRGEGQKAKLYCAPIKGHSYVFWYQQVLKNEFKFLISFQNENVFDETGMPKERFSAKCLPNSPCSLEIQATKLEDSAVYFCASSHQGYYEQYFGPGTRLTVT.

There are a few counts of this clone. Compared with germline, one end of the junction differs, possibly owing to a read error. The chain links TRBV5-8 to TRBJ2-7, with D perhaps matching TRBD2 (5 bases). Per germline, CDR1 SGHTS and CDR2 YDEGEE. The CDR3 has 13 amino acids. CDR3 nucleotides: TGCGCCAGCAGCCCACTGCCCGGGGACGAGCAGTACTTC. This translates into CASSPLPGDEQYF.

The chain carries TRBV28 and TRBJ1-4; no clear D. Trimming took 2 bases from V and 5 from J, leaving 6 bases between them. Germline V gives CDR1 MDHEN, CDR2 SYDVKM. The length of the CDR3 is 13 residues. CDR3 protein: CASSLGGNEKLFF. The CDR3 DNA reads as TGTGCCAGCAGTTTAGGCGGGAATGAAAAACTGTTTTTT. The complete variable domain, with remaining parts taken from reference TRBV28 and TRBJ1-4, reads DVKVTQSSRYLVKRTGEKVFLECVQDMDHENMFWYRQDPGLGLRLIYFSYDVKMKEKGDIPEGYSVSREKKERFSLILESASTNQTSMYLCASSLGGNEKLFFGSGTQLSVL.